The clone carrying this T cell receptor (beta chain) has just a few counts. Profiling relied on immunoSEQ multiplex PCR, and the TCRdb table lists in-frame clones only, not all of them. The profile shows 150,000 to 200,000 clones, around 86% of them singletons. The sample belongs to a study of T cell responses to AZD1222 COVID-19 vaccine. The germline gives CDR1 KGHSY, CDR2 FQNENV. The CDR3 totals 15 residues. The V gene lost 0 bases and the J gene lost 5 bases, with 10 bases spanning the gap. The gene calls are TRBV16 and TRBJ1-4; D possibly corresponds to TRBD1 (6 bases). The sample in question was peripheral blood, obtained on day 0 of MenACWY control vaccination. The sequence was collected from an adult in good health. This chain's CDR3 is CASSQSQGGNEKLFF. The CDR3 DNA reads TGTGCCAGCAGCCAATCACAGGGCGGAAATGAAAAACTGTTTTTT.